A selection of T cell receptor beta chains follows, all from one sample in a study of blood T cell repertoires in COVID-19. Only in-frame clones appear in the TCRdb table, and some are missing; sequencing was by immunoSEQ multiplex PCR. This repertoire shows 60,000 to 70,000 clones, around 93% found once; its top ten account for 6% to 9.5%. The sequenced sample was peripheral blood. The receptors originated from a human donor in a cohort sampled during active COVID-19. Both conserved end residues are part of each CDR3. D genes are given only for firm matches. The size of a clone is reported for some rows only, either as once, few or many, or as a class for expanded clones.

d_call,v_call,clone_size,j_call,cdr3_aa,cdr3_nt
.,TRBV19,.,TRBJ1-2,CASSTGETLYGYTF,TGTGCCAGTAGTACCGGGGAGACTCTCTATGGCTACACCTTC
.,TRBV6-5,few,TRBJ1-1,CASSAGGRRTEAFF,TGTGCCAGCAGCGCGGGGGGGAGACGGACTGAAGCTTTCTTT
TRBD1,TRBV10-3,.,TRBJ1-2,CAISAGTGVDFNYGYTF,TGTGCCATCAGTGCCGGGACAGGGGTTGACTTCAACTATGGCTACACCTTC
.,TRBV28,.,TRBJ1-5,CASRQGGQPQHF,TGTGCCAGCCGCCAGGGAGGTCAGCCCCAGCATTTT
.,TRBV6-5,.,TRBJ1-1,CASSYQYRADTEAFF,TGTGCCAGCAGTTACCAATACAGGGCGGACACTGAAGCTTTCTTT
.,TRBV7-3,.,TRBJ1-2,CASSFNNDYGYTF,TGTGCCAGCAGTTTTAATAATGACTATGGCTACACCTTC
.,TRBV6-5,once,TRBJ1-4,CASRQQTDNEKLFF,TGTGCCAGCAGACAACAGACCGATAATGAAAAACTGTTTTTT
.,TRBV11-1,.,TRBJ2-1,CASTPTGALYNEQFF,TGTGCCAGCACCCCGACTGGGGCCCTCTACAATGAGCAGTTCTTC
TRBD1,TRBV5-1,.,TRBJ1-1,CASSIITGGNTEAFF,TGCGCCAGCAGCATAATTACAGGGGGGAACACTGAAGCTTTCTTT
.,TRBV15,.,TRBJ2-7,CATSREKVRGDYYEQYF,TGTGCCACCAGCAGAGAAAAGGTGCGGGGAGATTATTACGAGCAGTACTTC
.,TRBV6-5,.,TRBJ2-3,CASSLSRADTQYF,TGTGCCAGCAGCTTGAGTAGAGCAGATACGCAGTATTTT
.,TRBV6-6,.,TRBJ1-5,CASRLNQPQHF,TGTGCCAGCAGACTTAATCAGCCCCAGCATTTT
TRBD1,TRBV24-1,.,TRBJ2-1,CATSDSGQVYNEQFF,TGTGCCACCAGTGATTCCGGACAGGTTTACAATGAGCAGTTCTTC
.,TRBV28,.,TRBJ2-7,CASSPAGEGAAYEQYF,TGTGCCAGCAGTCCCGCTGGGGAAGGGGCCGCCTACGAGCAGTACTTC
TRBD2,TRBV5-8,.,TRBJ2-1,CASSLRTSGGAEQFF,TGTGCCAGCAGCTTGAGGACTAGCGGGGGGGCCGAGCAGTTCTTC
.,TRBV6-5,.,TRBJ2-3,CASSYSRIDTQYF,TGTGCCAGCAGTTACTCGAGGATCGATACGCAGTATTTT
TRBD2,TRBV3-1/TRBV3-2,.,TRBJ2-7,CASSSLAGGPFEQYF,TGTGCCAGCAGCTCTCTAGCGGGGGGGCCGTTCGAGCAGTACTTC
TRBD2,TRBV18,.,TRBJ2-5,CASSPLAAGETQYF,TGTGCCAGCTCACCCCTAGCGGCCGGGGAGACCCAGTACTTC
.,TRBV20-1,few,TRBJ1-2,CSASTPEAYGYTF,TGCAGTGCTAGTACGCCAGAGGCCTATGGCTACACCTTC
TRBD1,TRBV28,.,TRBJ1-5,CASNVGQGRNQPQHF,TGTGCCAGCAACGTCGGACAGGGCCGCAATCAGCCCCAGCATTTT
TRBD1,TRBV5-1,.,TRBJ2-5,CASSSTGIIQETQYF,TGCGCCAGCAGCTCGACAGGGATTATACAAGAGACCCAGTACTTC
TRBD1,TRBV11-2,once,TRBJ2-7,CASSLGQGTSYEQYF,TGTGCCAGCAGCTTAGGACAGGGGACTTCCTACGAGCAGTACTTC
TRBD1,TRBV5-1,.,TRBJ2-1,CASSHWDRAGNEQFF,TGCGCCAGCAGCCACTGGGACAGGGCAGGCAATGAGCAGTTCTTC
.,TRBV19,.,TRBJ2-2,CASTLQMNTGELFF,TGTGCCAGTACGTTACAGATGAACACCGGGGAGCTGTTTTTT
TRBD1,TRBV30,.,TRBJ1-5,CAWEHPGGKNQPQHF,TGTGCCTGGGAACATCCAGGGGGAAAGAATCAGCCCCAGCATTTT
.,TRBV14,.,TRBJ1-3,CASSRIRGSGNTIYF,TGTGCCAGCAGCCGGATCAGGGGATCTGGAAACACCATATATTTT
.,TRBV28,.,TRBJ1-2,CASSFSGYGYTF,TGTGCCAGCAGTTTCTCAGGATATGGCTACACCTTC
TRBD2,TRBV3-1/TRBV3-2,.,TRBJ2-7,CASSQAPGLAGARSYEQYF,TGTGCCAGCAGCCAAGCCCCTGGGCTAGCGGGAGCCCGCTCCTACGAGCAGTACTTC
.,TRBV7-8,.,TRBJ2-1,CASSLLRSSYNEQFF,TGTGCCAGCAGCTTACTGAGGAGCTCCTACAATGAGCAGTTCTTC
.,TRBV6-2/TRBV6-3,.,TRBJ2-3,CASSYSSTGITDTQYF,TGTGCCAGCAGTTACTCTTCGACGGGGATCACAGATACGCAGTATTTT
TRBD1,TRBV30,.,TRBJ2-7,CAWSEAGQGEQYF,TGTGCCTGGAGTGAAGCAGGACAGGGTGAGCAGTACTTC
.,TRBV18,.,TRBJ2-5,CASSPRVQETQYF,TGTGCCAGCTCACCGCGTGTACAAGAGACCCAGTACTTC
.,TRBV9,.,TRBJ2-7,CASSVGIQEIAYEQYF,TGTGCCAGCAGCGTAGGGATACAGGAGATAGCCTACGAGCAGTACTTC
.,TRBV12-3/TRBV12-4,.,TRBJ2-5,CASAQETQYF,TGTGCCAGCGCCCAGGAGACCCAGTACTTC
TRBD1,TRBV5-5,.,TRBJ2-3,CASSLEGQGALEYF,TGTGCCAGCAGCTTGGAGGGACAGGGGGCCCTCGAGTATTTT
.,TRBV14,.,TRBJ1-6,CASSQVAGSRSYNSPLHF,TGTGCCAGCAGCCAAGTGGCAGGGTCTCGGTCCTATAATTCACCCCTCCACTTT
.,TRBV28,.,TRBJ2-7,CASTPAGQESSYEQYF,TGTGCCAGCACCCCAGCGGGCCAGGAGTCTTCCTACGAGCAGTACTTC
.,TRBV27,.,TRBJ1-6,CASSYRFRGLSSYNSPLHF,TGTGCCAGCAGTTATCGATTTCGGGGGTTAAGCTCCTATAATTCACCCCTCCACTTT
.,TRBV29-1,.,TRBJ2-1,CSVDRGNEQFF,TGCAGCGTTGATAGGGGCAATGAGCAGTTCTTC
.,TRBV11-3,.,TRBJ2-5,CASSPFPGQREETQYF,TGTGCCAGCAGCCCATTCCCAGGACAAAGGGAAGAGACCCAGTACTTC
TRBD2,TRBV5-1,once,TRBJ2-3,CASNREVTDTQYF,TGCGCCAGCAACCGGGAGGTCACAGATACGCAGTATTTT
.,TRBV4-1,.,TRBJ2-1,CASSQGGGGLSYNEQFF,TGCGCCAGCAGCCAAGGGGGCGGGGGCCTCTCCTACAATGAGCAGTTCTTC
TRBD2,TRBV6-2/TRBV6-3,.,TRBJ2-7,CASSYRLAGYEQYF,TGTGCCAGCAGTTATCGACTAGCGGGATACGAGCAGTACTTC
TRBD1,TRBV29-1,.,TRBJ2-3,CSAESRGKGSAQYF,TGCAGCGCCGAGAGCAGGGGGAAGGGCTCTGCGCAGTATTTT
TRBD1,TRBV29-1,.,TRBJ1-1,CSGSAGTGVGGTEAFF,TGCAGCGGTTCGGCGGGCACAGGGGTGGGTGGAACTGAAGCTTTCTTT
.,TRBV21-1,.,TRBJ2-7,CASRGGTGFNYEQYF,TGTGCCAGCAGGGGCGGAACAGGGTTCAACTACGAGCAGTACTTC
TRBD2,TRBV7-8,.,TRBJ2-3,CASSLALAGDTQYF,TGTGCCAGCAGCTTAGCTCTAGCGGGAGATACGCAGTATTTT
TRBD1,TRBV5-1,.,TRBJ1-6,CASSWGTANSPLHF,TGCGCCAGCAGCTGGGGGACAGCTAATTCACCCCTCCACTTT
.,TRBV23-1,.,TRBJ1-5,CASGTRDKYQPQHF,TGCGCCAGCGGCACCCGGGACAAATATCAGCCCCAGCATTTT
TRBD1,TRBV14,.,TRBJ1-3,CASSPTRQGGGNTIYF,TGTGCCAGCAGCCCGACCAGACAGGGTGGTGGAAACACCATATATTTT
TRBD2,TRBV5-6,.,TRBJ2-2,CASSLVAGGRGGELFF,TGTGCCAGCAGCTTGGTAGCGGGAGGACGGGGCGGGGAGCTGTTTTTT
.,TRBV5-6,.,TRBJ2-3,CASSLITGTSTDTQYF,TGTGCCAGCAGCTTGATAACGGGGACTAGCACAGATACGCAGTATTTT
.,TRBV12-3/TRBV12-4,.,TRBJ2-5,CASRAYSSETQYF,TGTGCCAGCAGGGCGTATAGCAGCGAGACCCAGTACTTC
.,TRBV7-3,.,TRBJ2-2,CASSLDGAANTGELFF,TGTGCCAGCAGCTTAGACGGTGCGGCGAACACCGGGGAGCTGTTTTTT